A selection of T cell receptor beta chains follows, all from one sample in a study of PD-1 blockade in classical Hodgkin lymphoma. Assay: immunoSEQ multiplex PCR; the TCRdb copy retains only in-frame clones and omits some. The data contain about 50,000 clones, around 91% of them seen just once; the ten biggest clones take up 14%. Sequenced material: peripheral blood mononuclear cells (PBMCs), taken before the fourth cycle of nivolumab. Receptors were obtained from a human donor with classical Hodgkin lymphoma. Each CDR3 is given with its conserved first and last residue. The order of the fields is D gene, V gene, J gene, clone size, CDR3 length, CDR3 protein, CDR3 DNA. The D gene is left open where the match is weak. Rows give clone size only sometimes, using once, few, many, or a class for an expanded clone.

>-|TRBV28|TRBJ2-3|-|13
CASSYRWADTQYF
TGTGCCAGCAGCTATAGGTGGGCAGATACGCAGTATTTT
>TRBD1|TRBV7-9|TRBJ1-2|-|17
CASSYRTGTGMSYGYTF
TGTGCCAGCAGCTACCGTACCGGGACAGGGATGAGCTATGGCTACACCTTC
>-|TRBV7-2|TRBJ1-2|-|13
CASLRPGFFSITF
TGTGCCAGCTTACGTCCGGGATTTTTTTCGATTACCTTC
>TRBD2|TRBV6-4|TRBJ2-1|-|17
CASSDKGLAGDYNEQFF
TGTGCCAGCAGTGACAAGGGACTAGCGGGTGACTACAATGAGCAGTTCTTC
>-|TRBV10-3|TRBJ2-5|-|13
CAISELILETQYF
TGTGCCATCAGTGAGTTGATCTTGGAGACCCAGTACTTC
>TRBD1|TRBV5-4|TRBJ2-4|-|18
CASSLAGDRGWGKNIQYF
TGTGCCAGCAGCTTGGCTGGGGACAGGGGATGGGGCAAAAACATTCAGTACTTC
>TRBD2|TRBV2|TRBJ2-3|-|17
CASSNPGLAGWTDTQYF
TGTGCCAGCAGCAACCCGGGACTAGCGGGTTGGACAGATACGCAGTATTTT
>TRBD2|TRBV4-2|TRBJ2-3|-|16
CASSQDLAGGTDTQYF
TGTGCCAGCAGCCAAGATCTAGCGGGAGGCACAGATACGCAGTATTTT
>TRBD1|TRBV5-1|TRBJ1-2|-|15
CASSALQGAGYGYTF
TGCGCCAGCAGCGCGCTACAGGGGGCAGGCTATGGCTACACCTTC
>-|TRBV9|TRBJ2-1|-|16
CASSAGRGRAYNEQFF
TGTGCCAGCAGCGCAGGTCGCGGCAGAGCCTACAATGAGCAGTTCTTC
>-|TRBV9|TRBJ2-7|-|18
CASSVAIEMGTPADEQYF
TGTGCCAGCAGCGTAGCTATCGAAATGGGGACACCGGCAGACGAGCAGTACTTC
>-|TRBV23-1|TRBJ2-7|-|14
CASSQSASPYEQYF
TGCGCCAGCAGTCAATCAGCCAGCCCCTACGAGCAGTACTTC
>-|TRBV5-5|TRBJ2-7|-|15
CASSSWDRREGEQYF
TGTGCCAGCAGCTCCTGGGACCGCCGTGAGGGTGAGCAGTACTTC
>-|TRBV28|TRBJ2-6|-|15
CASNGNTVGANVLTF
TGTGCCAGCAATGGAAATACAGTTGGGGCCAACGTCCTGACTTTC
>TRBD2|TRBV28|TRBJ2-7|-|24
CASSATSGQSSYEQYGGFNYEQYF
TGTGCCAGCAGTGCTACTAGCGGCCAAAGCTCCTACGAGCAGTACGGAGGTTTTAACTACGAGCAGTACTTC
>TRBD1|TRBV9|TRBJ1-1|-|15
CASSPTGGKGGEAFF
TGTGCCAGCAGCCCCACAGGGGGCAAAGGGGGTGAAGCTTTCTTT
>TRBD1|TRBV11-3|TRBJ1-1|-|15
CASSPTTRGRTEAFF
TGTGCCAGCAGCCCCACGACCAGGGGGCGGACTGAAGCTTTCTTT
>-|TRBV19|TRBJ2-7|-|15
CASSIVWAQSYEQYF
TGTGCCAGTAGTATAGTCTGGGCCCAATCCTACGAGCAGTACTTC
>-|TRBV4-2|TRBJ2-6|-|15
CASSQHGEAFDVLTF
TGTGCCAGCAGCCAACACGGGGAGGCCTTCGACGTCCTGACTTTC
>TRBD2|TRBV5-1|TRBJ2-3|-|15
CASMTSGTSTDTQYF
TGCGCCAGCATGACTAGCGGGACTAGCACAGATACGCAGTATTTT
>-|TRBV27|TRBJ2-7|-|16
CASSLSPGTISYEQYF
TGTGCCAGCAGTTTATCGCCAGGGACCATTTCCTACGAGCAGTACTTC
>-|TRBV27|TRBJ2-3|-|16
CASTKTRGHGTDTQYF
TGTGCCAGCACCAAAACGAGAGGGCATGGCACAGATACGCAGTATTTT
>TRBD2|TRBV10-2|TRBJ2-1|-|17
CASSESLVGGRRGEQFF
TGCGCCAGCAGTGAGTCGCTCGTTGGCGGGAGGAGGGGTGAGCAGTTCTTC
>-|TRBV6-4|TRBJ2-3|once|15
CASSESSRDPDTQYF
TGTGCCAGCAGTGAGTCTAGCCGGGACCCAGATACGCAGTATTTT
>TRBD2|TRBV7-9|TRBJ2-2|-|18
CASSYIGLAGVRTGELFF
TGTGCCAGCAGCTATATAGGACTAGCGGGAGTTCGCACCGGGGAGCTGTTTTTT
>-|TRBV9|TRBJ2-5|-|13
CASSVGIQETQYF
TGTGCCAGCAGCGTTGGTATACAAGAGACCCAGTACTTC
>-|TRBV5-1|TRBJ2-7|-|16
CASSLEGGRVYYEQYF
TGCGCCAGCAGCTTGGAAGGGGGGCGCGTTTATTACGAGCAGTACTTC
>TRBD2|TRBV27|TRBJ2-7|few|15
CASSAALAGSYEQYF
TGTGCCAGCAGTGCCGCTCTAGCGGGCTCCTACGAGCAGTACTTC
>TRBD1|TRBV5-1|TRBJ2-7|-|13
CASRGTGAYEQYF
TGCGCCAGCAGAGGGACAGGGGCCTACGAGCAGTACTTC
>TRBD2|TRBV30|TRBJ2-1|-|14
CAWRAGGSYNEQFF
TGTGCCTGGAGAGCGGGAGGCTCCTACAATGAGCAGTTCTTC
>-|TRBV19|TRBJ1-1|-|16
CASSIDDSGMNTEAFF
TGTGCCAGTAGTATAGATGACTCGGGCATGAACACTGAAGCTTTCTTT
>-|TRBV7-6|TRBJ1-2|few|13
CASSETWMRGYTF
TGTGCCAGCAGCGAAACTTGGATGCGGGGCTACACCTTC
>TRBD2|TRBV5-8|TRBJ2-1|-|20
CASSPSVVLAVESSYNEQFF
TGTGCCAGCAGCCCAAGTGTGGTACTAGCGGTTGAAAGCTCCTACAATGAGCAGTTCTTC
>-|TRBV4-1|TRBJ2-1|-|15
CASSRSGTASDEQFF
TGCGCCAGCAGCCGGTCCGGGACGGCCTCGGATGAGCAGTTCTTC
>TRBD1|TRBV10-3|TRBJ1-1|-|13
CAISEPDRGRAFF
TGTGCCATCAGTGAACCAGACAGGGGTAGAGCTTTCTTT
>-|TRBV6-5|TRBJ2-3|few|14
CASSSRASKDTQYF
TGTGCCAGCAGTTCTCGGGCCTCCAAAGATACGCAGTATTTT
>TRBD1|TRBV6-1|TRBJ2-5|-|15
CASSEARTGVETQYF
TGTGCCAGCAGTGAAGCGCGGACAGGGGTGGAGACCCAGTACTTC
>-|TRBV27|TRBJ1-5|few|16
CASSSIYWQSNQPQHF
TGTGCCAGCAGTTCAATCTACTGGCAGAGCAATCAGCCCCAGCATTTT
>-|TRBV10-3|TRBJ1-1|-|14
CAVTGGLRNTEAFF
TGTGCCGTAACGGGCGGACTGAGAAACACTGAAGCTTTCTTT
>-|TRBV9|TRBJ2-3|-|13
CASSVAGTDTQYF
TGTGCCAGCAGCGTTGCGGGAACAGATACGCAGTATTTT
>TRBD2|TRBV29-1|TRBJ2-5|-|16
CSVGYGTGLGGETQYF
TGCAGCGTTGGTTATGGGACGGGACTAGGGGGAGAGACCCAGTACTTC